The entry that follows covers one T cell receptor beta chain sequence. Compared with germline, one end of the junction differs, possibly owing to a read error. The germline CDR1 and CDR2 sequences are SSHAT and FNYEAQ (reference sequence). This CDR3 contains 16 residues. Profiling relied on immunoSEQ multiplex PCR, and the TCRdb table lists in-frame clones only, not all of them. The table has more than 110,000 clones, roughly 92% seen once. The data are from a study of T cell responses to AZD1222 COVID-19 vaccine. This material consisted of peripheral blood, taken on day 0 of AZD1222 vaccination. The clonotype comes from an adult in good health. The rearrangement joins TRBV7-7 to TRBJ2-1, with D possibly being TRBD2 (7 bases). Here the CDR3 reads CASSPTPGAGANEQFF. The CDR3 DNA is TGTGCTAGCAGCCCTACCCCGGGGGCGGGAGCAAATGAGCAGTTCTTC. The full variable domain, its missing parts supplied by reference TRBV7-7 and TRBJ2-1, is GAGVSQSPRYKVTKRGQDVTLRCDPISSHATLYWYQQALGQGPEFLTYFNYEAQPDKSGLPSDRFSAERPEGSISTLTIQRTEQRDSAMYRCASSPTPGAGANEQFFGPGTRLTVL.